These 11 T cell receptor beta chains were sequenced from one sample in a study of CD8 T cells in Susac syndrome. RNA was extracted with the RNeasy kit, and a quantity of roughly 0.45 to 1 ug was reverse transcribed using random hexamers. TCRdb re-called the immunoSEQ multiplex PCR reads through MiXCR, storing one row per CDR3 protein. The repertoire has over 200,000 distinct CDR3 sequences, just under 95% of them found once; the top ten carry around 0.076%. The sequencing input was CD4+ T cells from PBMCs. The receptor source for this set is a human donor with multiple sclerosis.

The chain combines TRBV6-2 or TRBV6-3 with TRBJ2-5; D call uncertain. This CDR3 spans 13 amino acids. CDR1 and CDR2 from the germline V gene are MNHEY and SVGEGT. Trimming cost V 4 bases and J 3 bases, with 9 bases left between them. The chain's CDR3 is CASSLLVKETQYF. The CDR3 DNA reads as TGTGCCAGCAGTTTACTGGTGAAAGAGACCCAGTACTTC.

This clonotype is a singleton in its sample. The rearrangement uses TRBV18 and TRBJ2-2; 10 bases match TRBD2. The CDR3 sequence is 15 residues long. J was trimmed by 7 bases and V by 3 bases; bases with no gene match: 5. Germline assignment: CDR1 KGHSH and CDR2 LQKENI. The CDR3 DNA sequence: TGTGCCAGCTCACCGCGTGGACTAGCGGACGGGGAGCTGTTTTTT. This sequence encodes CASSPRGLADGELFF.

The V call is TRBV6-1, the J call TRBJ2-1, with 8 bases that match TRBD1. The CDR3 extends over 13 amino acids. Germline CDR1 and CDR2: MNHNS and SASEGT. J gave up 9 bases and V 6 bases, and 7 bases lay outside the gene matches. The CDR3 spells CASRETGASEQFF. In DNA form, the CDR3 reads TGTGCCAGCAGAGAGACAGGGGCGAGTGAGCAGTTCTTC.

This chain uses TRBV20-1 with TRBJ2-1, with D hard to call. The CDR3 has 11 residues. Between the trimmed V and J ends, which lost 3 bases and 7 bases, there was a span of 7 bases. CDR1 and CDR2 (germline): DFQATT, SNEGSKA (reference sequence). In nucleotides, the CDR3 is TGCAGTGCTAGTCTAGGGAATGAGCAGTTCTTC. Translation gives CSASLGNEQFF.

V is TRBV30 and J is TRBJ1-1; D gene unclear. Trimming took off 4 bases at V and 4 bases at J, with 7 bases between the two ends. The CDR3 spans 11 residues. Per germline, CDR1 GTSNPN and CDR2 SVGIG (reference sequence). The CDR3 bases are TGTGCCTGGATACTGGGCACTGAAGCTTTCTTT. The encoded protein is CAWILGTEAFF.

This sequence joins TRBV30 and TRBJ1-4; D ambiguous. With 6 bases removed from V and 0 bases from J, the gap between germline ends came to 8 bases. Germline V lookup: CDR1 GTSNPN, CDR2 SVGIG (reference sequence). The CDR3 covers 13 residues. The CDR3 sequence is CACSGATNEKLFF. Here the CDR3 DNA reads TGTGCCTGTAGCGGGGCAACTAATGAAAAACTGTTTTTT.

The chain recombines TRBV19 with TRBJ2-5; weak D call: TRBD1 (5 bases). V lost 8 bases and J lost 1, with 17 bases in between. Looked up from germline, CDR1 is LNHDA and CDR2 is SQIVND (reference sequence). CDR3 length: 15 amino acids. CDR3 nucleotides: TGTGCCAGTGCCCCGGTTTGGCAGGGCCAAGAGACCCAGTACTTC. This codes for CASAPVWQGQETQYF. The full variable domain, in which reference TRBV19 and TRBJ2-5 provide the parts outside the CDR3, is DGGITQSPKYLFRKEGQNVTLSCEQNLNHDAMYWYRQDPGQGLRLIYYSQIVNDFQKGDIAEGYSVSREKKESFPLTVTSAQKNPTAFYLCASAPVWQGQETQYFGPGTRLLVL.

The chain uses TRBV7-9 and TRBJ2-1, with TRBD1 identical over 8 bases. CDR3 length equals 16 residues. With 1 base clipped from V and 4 bases from J, the junction kept 6 bases outside the gene matches. CDR1 and CDR2 from the germline V gene are SEHNR and FQNEAQ (reference sequence). The CDR3 DNA follows: TGTGCCAGCAGCTTAGAGGGGACAGGCACGTACAATGAGCAGTTCTTC. This translates into CASSLEGTGTYNEQFF.

The chain combines TRBV29-1 with TRBJ2-3; D is perhaps TRBD1 (6 bases). CDR3 length equals 13 residues. The V gene's germline CDR1 is SQVTM and CDR2 ANQGSEA. The ends were cut back, 3 bases at V and 2 bases at J, with 9 bases in the middle. The CDR3 sequence is CSVDGQSTDTQYF. The CDR3 bases are TGCAGCGTTGATGGACAGTCCACAGATACGCAGTATTTT.

This clonotype came up once. This sequence joins TRBV5-1 and TRBJ2-1, with TRBD2 matching 12 bases. Germline assignment: CDR1 SGHRS and CDR2 YFSETQ. The CDR3 runs 15 residues. V dropped 4 bases and J dropped 8; count of bases not matched to a gene: 7. The CDR3 loop reads CASSALLAGGDEQFF. CDR3 DNA sequence: TGCGCCAGCAGCGCCTTACTAGCGGGGGGCGATGAGCAGTTCTTC.

The chain carries TRBV3-1 and TRBJ2-4; 8 bases are shared with TRBD2. The CDR3 runs 14 residues. Germline lookup yields CDR1 LGHDT and CDR2 YNNKEL (reference sequence). V was pared by 4 bases and J by 6 bases, with 5 bases of the junction left unmatched. Here the CDR3 DNA reads TGTGCCAGCAGCCCCGGGGGGGCAGGAAACATTCAGTACTTC. It encodes CASSPGGAGNIQYF. Full variable domain (remainder filled in from reference TRBV3-1 and TRBJ2-4): DTAVSQTPKYLVTQMGNDKSIKCEQNLGHDTMYWYKQDSKKFLKIMFSYNNKELIINETVPNRFSPKSPDKAHLNLHINSLELGDSAVYFCASSPGGAGNIQYFGAGTRLSVL.